These 6 T cell receptor beta chains were all obtained from the same sample, sequenced in a study of CD8 T cells in ankylosing spondylitis. Findings of the study overall: Among TCR beta sequences, a motif of fewer than 10 highly homologous variants appeared characteristic of ankylosing spondylitis blood.

Antigens of these TCRs are unknown. MiXCR was run by TCRdb on the 5' RACE reads, yielding one entry per CDR3 protein. The sample records 200,000 to 250,000 distinct CDR3 sequences, around 19% being singletons. Material for sequencing was blood, either unsorted or a sorted T cell fraction (not recorded which). The receptors originated from a male donor with ankylosing spondylitis.

This clonotype was picked up one time. The J gene is TRBJ1-2, the V gene TRBV12-3 or TRBV12-4, with D unclear. Trimming took off 6 bases at V and 7 bases at J, with 15 bases between the two ends. The CDR3 runs 13 residues. The CDR3 region is CASRAVGRSGYTF. DNA of the CDR3: TGTGCCAGCAGGGCCGTCGGTCGGAGTGGCTACACCTTC.

This sequence joins TRBV12-3 or TRBV12-4 and TRBJ1-2, with D hard to call. Trimming took off 1 base at V and 6 bases at J, with 9 bases between the two ends. CDR3 length: 13 residues. Here the CDR3 reads CASSLGAADGYTF. CDR3 nucleotides: TGTGCCAGCAGTTTAGGGGCCGCAGATGGCTACACCTTC.

The sample holds a few counts of this clonotype. The chain is built from TRBV7-2 and TRBJ2-3; the match to TRBD2 covers 12 bases. Germline-derived CDR1 and CDR2 are SGHTA and FQGNSA. J lost 2 bases, V lost 5 bases, and 5 bases had no gene match. CDR3 length equals 16 residues. The CDR3 region is CASSMRLAGVTDTQYF. Here the CDR3 DNA reads TGTGCCAGCAGCATGAGACTAGCGGGGGTCACAGATACGCAGTATTTT.

This clonotype has just a few counts. This chain uses TRBV7-9 with TRBJ2-3; 8 bases map to TRBD2. V dropped 5 bases and J dropped 6; count of bases not matched to a gene: 4. Germline V gene sequence: CDR1 SEHNR, CDR2 FQNEAQ (reference sequence). The length of the CDR3 is 13 residues. CDR3 nucleotide sequence: TGTGCCAGCAGCGGGACTAGTGAGGATACGCAGTATTTT. Translation gives CASSGTSEDTQYF.

The chain uses TRBV29-1 and TRBJ2-3, with 7 bases matching TRBD1. After removal of 3 bases from V and 5 bases from J, the junction contained 8 bases not matched to a gene. The CDR3 runs 14 residues. The V gene's germline CDR1 is SQVTM and CDR2 ANQGSEA. CDR3 residues: CSVEEQGNEDTQYF. The CDR3 nucleotides are TGCAGCGTTGAGGAACAGGGGAATGAAGATACGCAGTATTTT.

The gene calls are TRBV12-3 or TRBV12-4 and TRBJ1-6; D gene ambiguous. V lost 3 bases, J lost 10 bases, and 10 bases lay in between. This CDR3 has 13 amino acids. CDR3 sequence (DNA): TGTGCCAGCAGTTTTACAGTGGGCTCACCCCTCCACTTT. Protein product: CASSFTVGSPLHF.